This record looks at one T cell receptor beta chain sequence and its context. Its specific antigen is unknown. Qualities for individual bases were not recorded, and no much larger clone is one base off. This sample was taken from a study of graft-versus-host responses after intestinal transplantation (dated by TCRdb to the early 2020s). Notes on the research overall: Multivisceral, liver-intestinal, or isolated intestinal transplants were received by the recipients. All recipients received anti-thymocyte globulin induction followed by maintenance tacrolimus and steroids for about three years. After intestinal transplantation, graft-versus-host and host-versus-graft alloreactive T cell clones were followed in the graft, circulation and bone marrow using bulk TCR-beta CDR3 sequencing. To identify alloreactive clones, pre-transplant mixed lymphocyte reaction products were sequenced and then compared with unstimulated pre-transplant donor and recipient T cells. A cohort of approximately 24 intestinal transplant recipients, including one retransplant, was enrolled, and a few patients lacking pretransplant specimens were excluded. A peak of at least 4% donor T cells among recipient peripheral blood mononuclear cells was the definition used for donor T cell macrochimerism. Instead of going to the commercial service, samples from a few later patients were sequenced in-house on an Illumina MiSeq and processed with MiXCR.

Beyond this particular receptor, the publication reports: High GvH to HvG T cell clonal ratios were observed in the allografts of patients with donor T cell macrochimerism. Early after transplant, peak levels of circulating GvH clones were associated with declines in HvG clones. The conclusions were limited by the relatively low number and heterogeneity of the intestinal transplant patients. GvH clones were detected in recipient bone marrow, and some of these GvH clones were observed earlier in ileal mucosa or blood, consistent with an intestinal mucosal origin.

The library was obtained by the immunoSEQ multiplex PCR assay. High-throughput TCR-beta CDR3 sequencing of genomic DNA from most patients was performed by Adaptive Biotechnologies. Per the original workflow: Adaptive's ImmunoSEQ software supplied the TCR sequencing data for 15 to 20 patients, while MiXCR and VDJtools were used to process a few other patients. Because the origin of CDR3 nucleotide sequences shared between donor and recipient could not be assigned, those sequences were removed. At least 2-fold expansion over unstimulated cells and a minimum CFSE-low frequency of 0.002% (template counts) or 0.001% (read counts) were required for clones to be classified as alloreactive. Mappable clones were those detected in sequenced pre-transplant spleen, lymph node, or MLR CFSE-low populations of the donor or recipient. The cumulative frequency of alloreactive clones was calculated as a percentage of all sequences, weighted by copy number. Drawn from immuneACCESS, this table holds only the in-frame rearrangements with V and J called that TCRdb kept. Clones are partly lost; checked studies trace under half to an unresolved V gene and leave the rest unexplained. D and trimming were read from the DNA, whereas the V and J calls and clone size are those reported in that table. Here the sample has under 7,000 clones; 65% to 70% occur a single time. About 30% of the sample rests with the top ten.

The CDR3, cysteine through phenylalanine, is 14 amino acids long. Just CDR3 DNA is preserved here, 42 bases in frame from base 1. The germline V gene (reference sequence) specifies MNHEY as CDR1 and SMNVEV as CDR2. Trimming leaves V shorter by 3 bases and J shorter by 5 bases, with the junction holding 5 bases beyond the gene matches. Intraepithelial and lamina propria lymphocytes were isolated from graft specimens using dithiothreitol, EDTA incubations and collagenase D digestion. Bulk TCR-beta sequencing was performed on serial intestinal graft biopsy specimens collected as late as 600 days after transplant.

This TCR came from a human patient who received an intestinal transplant, so some T cells may come from the graft donor. The chain is made from TRBV27 and TRBJ1-1; TRBD1 agrees with 8 junctional bases. The specimen was ileum tissue, collected roughly 310 days after intestinal transplant. CDR3 protein: CASSFGQGGTEAFF. The sequence in DNA is TGTGCCAGCAGTTTTGGACAGGGAGGGACTGAAGCTTTCTTT.